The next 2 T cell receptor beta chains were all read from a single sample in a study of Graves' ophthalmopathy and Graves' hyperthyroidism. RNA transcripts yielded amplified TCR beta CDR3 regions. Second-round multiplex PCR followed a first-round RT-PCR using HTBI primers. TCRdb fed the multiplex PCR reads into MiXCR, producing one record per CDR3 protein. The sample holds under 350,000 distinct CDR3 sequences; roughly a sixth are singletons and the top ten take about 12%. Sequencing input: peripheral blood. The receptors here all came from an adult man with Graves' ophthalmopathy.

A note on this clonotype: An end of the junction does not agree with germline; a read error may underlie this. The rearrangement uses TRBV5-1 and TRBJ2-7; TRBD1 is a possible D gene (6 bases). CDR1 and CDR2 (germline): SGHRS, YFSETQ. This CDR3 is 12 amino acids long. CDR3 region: CAGSLDRYEQYF. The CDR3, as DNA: TGCGCCGGCAGCCTTGACAGGTACGAGCAGTACTTC.

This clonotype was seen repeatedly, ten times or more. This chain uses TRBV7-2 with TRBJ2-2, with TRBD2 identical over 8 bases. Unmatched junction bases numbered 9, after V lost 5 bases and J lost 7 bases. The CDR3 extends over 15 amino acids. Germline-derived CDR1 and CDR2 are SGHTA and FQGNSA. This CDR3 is CASSHAGRAYGELFF. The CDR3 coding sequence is TGTGCCAGCAGCCATGCCGGGAGGGCCTACGGGGAGCTGTTTTTT.